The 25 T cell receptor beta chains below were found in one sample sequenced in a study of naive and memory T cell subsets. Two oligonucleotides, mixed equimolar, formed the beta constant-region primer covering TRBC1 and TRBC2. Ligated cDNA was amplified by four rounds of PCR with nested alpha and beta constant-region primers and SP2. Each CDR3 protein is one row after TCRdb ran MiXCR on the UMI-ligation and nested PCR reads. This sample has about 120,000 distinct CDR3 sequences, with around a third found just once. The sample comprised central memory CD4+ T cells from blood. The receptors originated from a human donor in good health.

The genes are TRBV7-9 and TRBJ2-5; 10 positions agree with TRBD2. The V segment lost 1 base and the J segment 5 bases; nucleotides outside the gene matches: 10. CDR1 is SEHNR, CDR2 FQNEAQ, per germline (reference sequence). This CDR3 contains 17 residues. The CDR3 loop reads CASSLGGSSGSWETQYF. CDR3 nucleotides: TGTGCCAGCAGCTTAGGGGGTTCTAGCGGGAGCTGGGAGACCCAGTACTTC.

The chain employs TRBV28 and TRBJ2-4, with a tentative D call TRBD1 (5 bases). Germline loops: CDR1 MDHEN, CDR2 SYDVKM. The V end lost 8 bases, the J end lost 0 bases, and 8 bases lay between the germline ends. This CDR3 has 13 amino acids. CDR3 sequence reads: CASQGLAKNIQYF. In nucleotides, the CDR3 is TGTGCCAGCCAGGGCTTAGCCAAAAACATTCAGTACTTC.

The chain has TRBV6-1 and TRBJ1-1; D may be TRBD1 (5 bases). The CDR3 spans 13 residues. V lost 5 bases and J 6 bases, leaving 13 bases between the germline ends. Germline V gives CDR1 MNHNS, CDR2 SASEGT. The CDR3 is CASSQRTTAEAFF. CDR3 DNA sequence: TGTGCCAGCAGTCAACGGACGACAGCTGAAGCTTTCTTT.

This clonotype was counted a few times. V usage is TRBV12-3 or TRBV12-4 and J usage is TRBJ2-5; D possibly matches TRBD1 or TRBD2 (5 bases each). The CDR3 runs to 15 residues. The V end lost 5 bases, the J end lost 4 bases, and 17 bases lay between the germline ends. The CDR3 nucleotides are TGTGCCAGCAGTGCCCCGGGACCGAGGGGAGAGACCCAGTACTTC. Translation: CASSAPGPRGETQYF.

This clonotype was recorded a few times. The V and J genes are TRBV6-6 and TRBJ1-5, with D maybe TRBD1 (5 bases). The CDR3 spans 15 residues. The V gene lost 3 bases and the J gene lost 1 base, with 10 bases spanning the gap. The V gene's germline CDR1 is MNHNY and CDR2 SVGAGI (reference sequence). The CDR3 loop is CASSYDRGSNQPQHF. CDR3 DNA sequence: TGTGCCAGCAGTTATGACAGAGGAAGCAATCAGCCCCAGCATTTT.

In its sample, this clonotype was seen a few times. CDR3 in amino acids: CASSYSSRTGGTTDTQYF. The CDR3 DNA reads TGTGCCAGCAGTTACTCGAGCCGGACAGGGGGCACCACAGATACGCAGTATTTT. This sequence joins TRBV6-6 and TRBJ2-3; 11 bases map to TRBD1. CDR1 and CDR2 (germline): MNHNY, SVGAGI (reference sequence). The V gene end was trimmed by 0 bases and the J gene end by 2 bases; junction bases not matched to a gene: 7. The CDR3 covers 18 residues.

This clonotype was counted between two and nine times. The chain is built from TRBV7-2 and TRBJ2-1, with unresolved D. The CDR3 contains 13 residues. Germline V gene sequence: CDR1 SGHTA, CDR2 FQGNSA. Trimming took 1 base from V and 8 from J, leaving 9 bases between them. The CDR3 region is CASSLDRAHEQFF. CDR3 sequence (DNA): TGTGCCAGCAGCTTAGATCGAGCCCATGAGCAGTTCTTC.

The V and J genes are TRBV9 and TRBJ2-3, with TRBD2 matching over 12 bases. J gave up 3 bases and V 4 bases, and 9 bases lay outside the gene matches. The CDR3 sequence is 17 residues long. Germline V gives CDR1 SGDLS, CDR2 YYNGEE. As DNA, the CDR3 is TGTGCCAGCAGCCCCTTGACTAGCGGGAGACTGACAGATACGCAGTATTTT. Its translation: CASSPLTSGRLTDTQYF. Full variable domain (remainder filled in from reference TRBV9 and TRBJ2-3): DSGVTQTPKHLITATGQRVTLRCSPRSGDLSVYWYQQSLDQGLQFLIQYYNGEERAKGNILERFSAQQFPDLHSELNLSSLELGDSALYFCASSPLTSGRLTDTQYFGPGTRLTVL.

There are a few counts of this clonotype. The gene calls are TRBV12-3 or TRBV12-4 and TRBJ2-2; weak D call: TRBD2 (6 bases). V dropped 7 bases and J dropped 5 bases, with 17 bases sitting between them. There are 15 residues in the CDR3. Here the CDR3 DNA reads TGTGCCAGCACCCAGGGACTGACGAGGACCGGGGAGCTGTTTTTT. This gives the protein CASTQGLTRTGELFF.

CDR3 protein: CASSFRGRANEKLFF. CDR3 DNA: TGTGCCAGCAGTTTTAGGGGGCGAGCTAATGAAAAACTGTTTTTT. The genes are TRBV12-3 or TRBV12-4 and TRBJ1-4; 7 bases align to TRBD1. V shed 3 bases and J 3 bases; nucleotides not matched to a gene: 4. This CDR3 region has 15 residues.

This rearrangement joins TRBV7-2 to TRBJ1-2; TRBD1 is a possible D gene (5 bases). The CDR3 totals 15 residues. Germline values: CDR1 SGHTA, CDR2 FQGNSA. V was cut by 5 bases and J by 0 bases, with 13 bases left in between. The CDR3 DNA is TGTGCCAGCAGCCCCCGTCCAGGGTCTAACTATGGCTACACCTTC. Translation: CASSPRPGSNYGYTF.

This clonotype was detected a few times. This CDR3 reads CSASDGLNTGELFF. The DNA of the CDR3 is TGCAGTGCTAGTGACGGCTTGAACACCGGGGAGCTGTTTTTT. The chain recombines TRBV20-1 with TRBJ2-2, with no clear D. The V end was cut by 3 bases, the J end by 1 base, with 9 bases between. Germline CDR1 DFQATT, CDR2 SNEGSKA (reference sequence). The length of the CDR3 is 14 residues.

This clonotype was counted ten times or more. The CDR3 spells CASSPAGPRTSGELFF. CDR3 bases: TGTGCCAGCAGTCCCGCCGGGCCCAGGACGTCCGGGGAGCTGTTTTTT. This chain joins TRBV28 and TRBJ2-2; no reliable D call. This CDR3 has 16 residues. CDR1 is MDHEN and CDR2 is SYDVKM in the germline V gene. V gave up 5 bases and J gave up 6 bases, with 19 bases separating them. Full variable domain (rest looked up from reference TRBV28 and TRBJ2-2): DVKVTQSSRYLVKRTGEKVFLECVQDMDHENMFWYRQDPGLGLRLIYFSYDVKMKEKGDIPEGYSVSREKKERFSLILESASTNQTSMYLCASSPAGPRTSGELFFGEGSRLTVL.

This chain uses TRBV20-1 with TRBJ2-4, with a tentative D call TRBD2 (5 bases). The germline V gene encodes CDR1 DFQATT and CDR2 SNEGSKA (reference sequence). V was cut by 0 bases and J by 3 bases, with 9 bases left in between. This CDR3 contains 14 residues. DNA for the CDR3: TGCAGTGCTAGAGAAAGCGGACTCAAAAACATTCAGTACTTC. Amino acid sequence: CSARESGLKNIQYF.

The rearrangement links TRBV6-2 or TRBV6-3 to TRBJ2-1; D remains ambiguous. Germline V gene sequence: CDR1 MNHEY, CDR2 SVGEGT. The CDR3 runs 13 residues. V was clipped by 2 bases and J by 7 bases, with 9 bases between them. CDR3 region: CASSYADRNEQFF. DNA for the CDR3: TGTGCCAGCAGTTACGCCGATCGAAATGAGCAGTTCTTC.

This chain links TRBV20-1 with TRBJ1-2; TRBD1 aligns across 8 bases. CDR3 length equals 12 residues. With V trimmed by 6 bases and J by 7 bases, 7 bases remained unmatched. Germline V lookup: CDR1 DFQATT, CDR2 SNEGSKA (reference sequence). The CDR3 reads CSANRGDLGYTF. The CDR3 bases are TGCAGTGCAAACAGGGGGGATCTTGGCTACACCTTC.

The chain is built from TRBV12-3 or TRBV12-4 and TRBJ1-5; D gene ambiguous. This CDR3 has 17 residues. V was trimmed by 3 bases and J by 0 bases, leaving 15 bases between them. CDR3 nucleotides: TGTGCCAGCAGTTTTGGCAGCGGTAAATATAGCAATCAGCCCCAGCATTTT. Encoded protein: CASSFGSGKYSNQPQHF.

The DNA of the CDR3 is TGTGCTAGTGGCCTAAGGAATGAGCAGTTCTTC. Its protein is CASGLRNEQFF. J is TRBJ2-1 and V is TRBV12-5; D gene uncertain. Deletions cut 6 bases from V and 7 bases from J, with 7 bases between. CDR1 is LGHNT, CDR2 FRNRAP, per germline. The CDR3 runs 11 residues.

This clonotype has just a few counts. This chain's CDR3 is CASSLGGRSPYNEQFF. The DNA for the CDR3 is TGTGCCAGCAGCTTGGGCGGGAGATCCCCATACAATGAGCAGTTCTTC. The chain recombines TRBV5-6 with TRBJ2-1, with 7 bases identical to TRBD2. With 0 bases clipped from V and 4 bases from J, the junction kept 7 bases outside the gene matches. Germline V gene data show CDR1 as SGHDT and CDR2 as YYEEEE. There are 16 residues in the CDR3.

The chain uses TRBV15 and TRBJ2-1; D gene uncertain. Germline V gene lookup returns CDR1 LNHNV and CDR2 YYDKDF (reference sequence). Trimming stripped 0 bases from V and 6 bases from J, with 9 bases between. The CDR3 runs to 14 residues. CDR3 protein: CATSRDQVPNEQFF. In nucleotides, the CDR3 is TGTGCCACCAGCAGAGATCAGGTACCCAATGAGCAGTTCTTC. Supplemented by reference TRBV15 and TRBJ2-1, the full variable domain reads DAMVIQNPRYQVTQFGKPVTLSCSQTLNHNVMYWYQQKSSQAPKLLFHYYDKDFNNEADTPDNFQSRRPNTSFCFLDIRSPGLGDTAMYLCATSRDQVPNEQFFGPGTRLTVL.

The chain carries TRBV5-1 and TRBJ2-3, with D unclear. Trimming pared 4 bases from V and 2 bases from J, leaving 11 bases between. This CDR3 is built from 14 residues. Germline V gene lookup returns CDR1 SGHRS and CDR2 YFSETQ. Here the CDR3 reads CASSAQKHTDTQYF. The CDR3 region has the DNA TGCGCCAGCAGCGCACAGAAACACACAGATACGCAGTATTTT.

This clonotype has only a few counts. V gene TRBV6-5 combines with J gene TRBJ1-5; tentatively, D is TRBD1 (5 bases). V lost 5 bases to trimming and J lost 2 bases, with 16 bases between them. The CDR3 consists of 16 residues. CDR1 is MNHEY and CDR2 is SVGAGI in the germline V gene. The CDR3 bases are TGTGCCAGCAGTCAAAGGGCAGGGCGCGGCAATCAGCCCCAGCATTTT. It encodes CASSQRAGRGNQPQHF.

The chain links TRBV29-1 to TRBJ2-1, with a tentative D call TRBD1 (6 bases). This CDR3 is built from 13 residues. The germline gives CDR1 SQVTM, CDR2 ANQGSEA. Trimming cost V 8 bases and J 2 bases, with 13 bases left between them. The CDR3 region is CSSSRGPYNEQFF. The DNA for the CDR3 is TGCAGCTCCTCCAGGGGACCCTACAATGAGCAGTTCTTC.

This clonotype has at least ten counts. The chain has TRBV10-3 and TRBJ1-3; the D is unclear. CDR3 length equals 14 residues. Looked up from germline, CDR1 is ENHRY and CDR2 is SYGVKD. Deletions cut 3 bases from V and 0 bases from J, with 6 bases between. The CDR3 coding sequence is TGTGCCATCAGTGAACCCCGCTCTGGAAACACCATATATTTT. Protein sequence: CAISEPRSGNTIYF.

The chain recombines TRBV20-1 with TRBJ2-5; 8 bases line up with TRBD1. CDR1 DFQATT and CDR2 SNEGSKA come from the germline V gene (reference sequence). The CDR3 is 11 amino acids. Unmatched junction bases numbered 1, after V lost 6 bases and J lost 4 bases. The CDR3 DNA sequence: TGCAGTGCGACAGGGGTAGAGACCCAGTACTTC. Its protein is CSATGVETQYF.